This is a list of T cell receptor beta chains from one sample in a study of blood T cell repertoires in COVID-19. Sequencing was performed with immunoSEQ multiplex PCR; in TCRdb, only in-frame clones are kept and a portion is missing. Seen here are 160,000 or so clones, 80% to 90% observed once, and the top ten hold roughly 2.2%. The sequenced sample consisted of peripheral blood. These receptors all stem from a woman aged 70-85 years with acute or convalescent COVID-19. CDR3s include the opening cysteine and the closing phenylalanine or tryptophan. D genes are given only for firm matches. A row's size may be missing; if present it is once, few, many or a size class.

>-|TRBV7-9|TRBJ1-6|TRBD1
CASSGSTGNNSPLHF
TGTGCCAGCAGCGGATCGACAGGGAACAATTCACCCCTCCACTTT
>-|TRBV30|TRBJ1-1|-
CAWSEDSMNTEAFF
TGTGCCTGGAGTGAAGACAGCATGAACACTGAAGCTTTCTTT
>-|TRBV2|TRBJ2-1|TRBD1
CATSGQGDLSEQFF
TGTGCCACCTCCGGACAGGGAGATCTATCGGAGCAGTTCTTC
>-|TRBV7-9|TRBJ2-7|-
CASSFGSRHEQYF
TGTGCCAGCAGCTTTGGGAGTCGGCACGAGCAGTACTTC
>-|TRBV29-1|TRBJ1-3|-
CSVEVRGGSGNTIYF
TGCAGCGTTGAAGTCCGGGGGGGCTCTGGAAACACCATATATTTT
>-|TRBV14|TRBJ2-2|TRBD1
CASSLYRGKWAGELFF
TGTGCCAGCAGCCTTTACAGGGGGAAGTGGGCCGGGGAGCTGTTTTTT
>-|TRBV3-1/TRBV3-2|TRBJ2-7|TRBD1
CASVMTGGNEQYF
TGTGCCAGCGTCATGACAGGGGGCAACGAGCAGTACTTC
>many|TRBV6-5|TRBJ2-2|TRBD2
CASKTSPNTGELFF
TGTGCCAGCAAGACTAGCCCAAACACCGGGGAGCTGTTTTTT
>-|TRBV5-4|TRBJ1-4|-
CASSKMGGTTNEKLFF
TGTGCCAGCAGTAAAATGGGGGGGACAACTAATGAAAAACTGTTTTTT
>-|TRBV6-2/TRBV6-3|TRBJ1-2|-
CASSYLGGNYGYTF
TGTGCCAGCAGTTACCTAGGAGGAAACTATGGCTACACCTTC
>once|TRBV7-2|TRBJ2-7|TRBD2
CASSRGLAGYEQYF
TGTGCCAGCAGCAGGGGACTAGCGGGGTATGAGCAGTACTTC
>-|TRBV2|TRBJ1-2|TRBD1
CASSSQGAARYGYTF
TGTGCCAGCAGTTCACAGGGGGCAGCCCGCTATGGCTACACCTTC
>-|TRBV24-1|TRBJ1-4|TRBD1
CATSDSGQFNEKLFF
TGTGCCACCAGTGATTCGGGACAGTTTAATGAAAAACTGTTTTTT
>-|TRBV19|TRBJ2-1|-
CASSSLGGVFPSEQFF
TGTGCCAGTAGTTCATTAGGAGGGGTGTTCCCCAGTGAGCAGTTCTTC
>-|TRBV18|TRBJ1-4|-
CASSPWDTEKLFF
TGTGCCAGCTCACCATGGGACACAGAAAAACTGTTTTTT
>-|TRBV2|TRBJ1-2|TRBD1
CASSGGTGEYGYTF
TGTGCCAGCAGTGGCGGGACAGGGGAATATGGCTACACCTTC
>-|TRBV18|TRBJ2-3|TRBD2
CASSPLEPGLASDTQYF
TGTGCCAGCTCACCCCTCGAACCGGGACTAGCATCAGATACGCAGTATTTT
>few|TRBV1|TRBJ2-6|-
CTSSRGCPRGGANVLTF
TGCACCAGCAGCCGGGGCTGCCCCAGAGGTGGGGCCAACGTCCTGACTTTC
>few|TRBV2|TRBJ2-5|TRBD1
CASSRDRQETQYF
TGTGCCAGCAGTAGGGACAGACAAGAGACCCAGTACTTC
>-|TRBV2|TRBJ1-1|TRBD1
CASRVRGPMNTEAFF
TGTGCCAGCAGGGTAAGGGGGCCGATGAACACTGAAGCTTTCTTT
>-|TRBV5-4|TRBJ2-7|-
CASSLEPVVAYEQYF
TGTGCCAGCAGCTTGGAGCCGGTCGTAGCCTACGAGCAGTACTTC
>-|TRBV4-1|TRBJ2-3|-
CASSQDPPGLGTDTQYF
TGCGCCAGCAGCCAAGATCCCCCGGGACTCGGCACAGATACGCAGTATTTT
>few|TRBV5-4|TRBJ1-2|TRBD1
CASRPGTGGGYGYTF
TGTGCCAGCAGACCAGGGACAGGGGGCGGCTATGGCTACACCTTC
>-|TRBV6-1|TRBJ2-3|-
CASSERGGDTQYF
TGTGCCAGCAGTGAAAGGGGGGGAGATACGCAGTATTTT
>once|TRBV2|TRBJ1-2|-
CASSGGMNYGYTF
TGTGCCAGCTCGGGGGGGATGAACTATGGCTACACCTTC
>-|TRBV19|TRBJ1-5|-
CASSSYSPSNQPQHF
TGTGCCAGTAGTTCTTACAGCCCCAGCAATCAGCCCCAGCATTTT
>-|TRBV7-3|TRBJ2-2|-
CASSLKVGGGELFF
TGTGCCAGCAGCTTAAAAGTAGGGGGCGGGGAGCTGTTTTTT
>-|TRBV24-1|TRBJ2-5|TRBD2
CATSARTSGGETQYF
TGTGCCACCAGTGCCCGGACTAGCGGGGGAGAGACCCAGTACTTC
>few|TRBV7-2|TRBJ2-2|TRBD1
CASSLTGAGELFF
TGTGCCAGCAGTTTGACAGGGGCCGGGGAGCTGTTTTTT
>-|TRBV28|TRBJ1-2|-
CASSVQGNYGYTF
TGTGCCAGCAGTGTGCAGGGGAACTATGGCTACACCTTC
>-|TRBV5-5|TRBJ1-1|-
CASSLVRTTVNTEAFF
TGTGCCAGCAGCTTGGTGCGAACGACAGTGAACACTGAAGCTTTCTTT
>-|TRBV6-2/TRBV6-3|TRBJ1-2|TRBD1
CASSYNRGNYGYTF
TGTGCCAGCAGTTACAACAGGGGGAACTATGGCTACACCTTC
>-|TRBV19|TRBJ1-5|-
CASSIARRYSNQPQHF
TGTGCCAGTAGTATAGCCCGCAGATATAGCAATCAGCCCCAGCATTTT
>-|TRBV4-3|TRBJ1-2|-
CASSQEITEGYGYTF
TGCGCCAGCAGCCAGGAGATAACCGAGGGCTATGGCTACACCTTC
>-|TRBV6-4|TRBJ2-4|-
CASSDSTSRIQYF
TGTGCCAGCAGTGACTCCACTTCGCGCATTCAGTACTTC
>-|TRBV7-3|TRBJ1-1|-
CASSQTAMNTEAFF
TGTGCCAGCAGCCAGACAGCTATGAACACTGAAGCTTTCTTT
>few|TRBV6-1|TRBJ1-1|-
CASSELWGRKAFF
TGTGCCAGCAGTGAATTGTGGGGGAGGAAAGCTTTCTTT
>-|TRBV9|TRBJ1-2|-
CASSVVPDINYGYTF
TGTGCCAGCAGCGTAGTGCCAGATATCAACTATGGCTACACCTTC
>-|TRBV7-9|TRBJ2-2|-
CSLGQGYTGELFF
TGTTCCTTGGGGCAGGGGTACACCGGGGAGCTGTTTTTT
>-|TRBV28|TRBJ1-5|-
CASRVYPGNQPQHF
TGTGCCAGCAGGGTATATCCAGGGAATCAGCCCCAGCATTTT
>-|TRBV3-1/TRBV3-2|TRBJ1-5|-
CASSYRTTQPQHF
TGTGCCAGCAGCTACCGGACAACGCAGCCCCAGCATTTT
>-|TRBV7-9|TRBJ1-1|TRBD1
CASSLQGATTEAFF
TGTGCCAGCAGCTTACAGGGGGCGACAACTGAAGCTTTCTTT
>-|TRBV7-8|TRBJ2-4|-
CASSLGVAKNIQYF
TGTGCCAGCAGCTTAGGAGTAGCCAAAAACATTCAGTACTTC
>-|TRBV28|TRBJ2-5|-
CASSHPTSGAETQYF
TGTGCCAGCAGCCACCCAACTAGTGGAGCCGAGACCCAGTACTTC
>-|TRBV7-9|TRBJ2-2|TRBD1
CASSLRTGGDTGELFF
TGTGCCAGCAGCTTACGGACAGGGGGCGATACCGGGGAGCTGTTTTTT
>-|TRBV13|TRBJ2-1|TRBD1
CASSLTGESYNEQFF
TGTGCCAGCAGCTTAACAGGGGAATCCTACAATGAGCAGTTCTTC
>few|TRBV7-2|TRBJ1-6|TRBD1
CASSQSGAGGNSPLHF
TGTGCCAGCAGCCAAAGTGGGGCAGGGGGTAATTCACCCCTCCACTTT
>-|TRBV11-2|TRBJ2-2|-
CASSSIVRGTGELFF
TGTGCCAGCAGCTCTATTGTAAGGGGCACCGGGGAGCTGTTTTTT
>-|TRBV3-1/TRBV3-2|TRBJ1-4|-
CASSQEYDGDEKLFF
TGTGCCAGCAGCCAAGAATACGACGGAGATGAAAAACTGTTTTTT